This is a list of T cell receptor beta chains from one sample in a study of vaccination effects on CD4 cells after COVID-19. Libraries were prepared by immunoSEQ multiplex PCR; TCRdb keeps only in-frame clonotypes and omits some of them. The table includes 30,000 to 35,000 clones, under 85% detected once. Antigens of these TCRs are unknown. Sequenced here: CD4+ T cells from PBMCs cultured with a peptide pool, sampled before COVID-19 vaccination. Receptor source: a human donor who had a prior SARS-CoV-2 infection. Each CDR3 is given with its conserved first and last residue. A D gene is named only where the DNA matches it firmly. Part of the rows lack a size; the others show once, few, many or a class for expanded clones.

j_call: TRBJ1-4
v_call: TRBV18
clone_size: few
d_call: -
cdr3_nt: TGTGCCAGCTCACCACCAGCGGGGCAAGGTGAAAAACTGTTTTTT
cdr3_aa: CASSPPAGQGEKLFF

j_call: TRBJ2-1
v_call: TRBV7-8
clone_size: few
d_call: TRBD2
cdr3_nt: TGTGCCAGTAGTCCGGGACTAGCGGGTAGCTCCTACAATGAGCAGTTCTTC
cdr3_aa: CASSPGLAGSSYNEQFF

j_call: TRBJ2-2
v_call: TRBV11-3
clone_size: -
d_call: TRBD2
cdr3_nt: TGTGCCAGCAGCCCAGCCGGGACTAGCGGGACCGGGGAGCTGTTTTTT
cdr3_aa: CASSPAGTSGTGELFF

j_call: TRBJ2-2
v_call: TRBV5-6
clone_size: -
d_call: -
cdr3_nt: TGTGCCAGCAGACCGGGCCGGTCCTTACTTACCAACACCGGGGAGCTGTTTTTT
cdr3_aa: CASRPGRSLLTNTGELFF

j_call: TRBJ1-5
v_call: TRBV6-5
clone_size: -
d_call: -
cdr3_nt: TGTGCCAGCAGGTCAGGCGATCAGCCCCAGCATTTT
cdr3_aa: CASRSGDQPQHF

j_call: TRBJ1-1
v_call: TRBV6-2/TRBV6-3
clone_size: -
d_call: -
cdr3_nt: TGTGCCAGCAGTTACTCGGTAACAGATTTAAACACTGAAGCTTTCTTT
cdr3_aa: CASSYSVTDLNTEAFF

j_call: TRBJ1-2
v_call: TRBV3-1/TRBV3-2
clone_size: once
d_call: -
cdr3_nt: TGTGCCAGCAGAACCACGGGGGCGCAAGGCTACACCTTC
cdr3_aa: CASRTTGAQGYTF

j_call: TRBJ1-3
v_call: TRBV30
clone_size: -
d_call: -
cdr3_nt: TGTGCCTGGAGTGTAACTGGGTTCTCTGGAAACACCATATATTTT
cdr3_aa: CAWSVTGFSGNTIYF

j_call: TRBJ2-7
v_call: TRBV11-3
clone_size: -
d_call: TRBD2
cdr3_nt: TGTGCCAGCAGCCACACGGGGGGGAGGGACGAGCAGTACTTC
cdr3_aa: CASSHTGGRDEQYF

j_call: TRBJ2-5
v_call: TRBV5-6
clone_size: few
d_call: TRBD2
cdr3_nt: TGTGCCAGCAGCTCCGGGACTAGCGGGGGGGTAGGGGAGACCCAGTACTTC
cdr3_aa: CASSSGTSGGVGETQYF

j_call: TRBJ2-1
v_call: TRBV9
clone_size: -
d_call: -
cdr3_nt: TGTGCCAGCAGCGGGCAATGGAATGAGCAGTTCTTC
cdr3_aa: CASSGQWNEQFF

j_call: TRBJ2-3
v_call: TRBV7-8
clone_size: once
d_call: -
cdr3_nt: TGTGCCAGCAGCCAAAAAACTAGCACAGATACGCAGTATTTT
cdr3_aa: CASSQKTSTDTQYF

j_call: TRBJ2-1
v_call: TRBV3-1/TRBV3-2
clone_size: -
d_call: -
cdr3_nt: TGTGCCAGCAGCCGCCAATTAGCGACACCCTACAATGAGCAGTTCTTC
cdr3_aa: CASSRQLATPYNEQFF

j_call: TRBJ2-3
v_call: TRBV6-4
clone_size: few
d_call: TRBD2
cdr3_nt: TGTGCCAGCAGTGTAGCGGGAGGCGCCACAGATACGCAGTATTTT
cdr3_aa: CASSVAGGATDTQYF

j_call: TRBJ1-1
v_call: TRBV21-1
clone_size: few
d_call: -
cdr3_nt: TGTGCCAGCAGCAAAGAGACGGTGGACACTGAAGCTTTCTTT
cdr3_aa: CASSKETVDTEAFF

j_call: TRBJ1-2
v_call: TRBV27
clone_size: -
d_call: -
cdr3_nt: TGTGCCAGCAGCCGGTACAGGAGTAACTATGGCTACACCTTC
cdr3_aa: CASSRYRSNYGYTF

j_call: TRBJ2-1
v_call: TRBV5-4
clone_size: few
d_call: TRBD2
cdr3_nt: TGTGCCAGCAGCTTGGCCATTCTAGCGGGAGGGGGTTACAATGAGCAGTTCTTC
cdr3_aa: CASSLAILAGGGYNEQFF

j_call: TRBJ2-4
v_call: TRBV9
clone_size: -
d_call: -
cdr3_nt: TGTGCCAGCAGCAAGAGGGCTCTCGGTGACATTCAGTACTTC
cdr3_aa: CASSKRALGDIQYF

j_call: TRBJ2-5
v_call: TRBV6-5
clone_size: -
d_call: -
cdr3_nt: TGTGCCAGCAGCTCAACCCAATACGGGACGGAGACCCAGTACTTC
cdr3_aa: CASSSTQYGTETQYF

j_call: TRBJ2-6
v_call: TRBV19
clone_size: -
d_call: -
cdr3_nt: TGTGCCAGTAGTAAGGGTATCTCTGGGGCCAACGTCCTGACTTTC
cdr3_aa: CASSKGISGANVLTF

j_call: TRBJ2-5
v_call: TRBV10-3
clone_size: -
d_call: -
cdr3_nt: TGTGCCATCAGTGAGTACCGACTGGAGACCCAGTACTTC
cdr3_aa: CAISEYRLETQYF

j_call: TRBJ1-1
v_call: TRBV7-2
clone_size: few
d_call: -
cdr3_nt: TGTGCCAGCAGCTGGGGAGTGCACACTGAAGCTTTCTTT
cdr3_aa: CASSWGVHTEAFF

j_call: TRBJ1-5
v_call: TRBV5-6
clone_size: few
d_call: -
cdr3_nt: TGTGCCAGCAGCTTTTCTTTGAATCAGCCCCAGCATTTT
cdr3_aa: CASSFSLNQPQHF

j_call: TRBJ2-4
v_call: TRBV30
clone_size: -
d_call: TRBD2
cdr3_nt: TGTGCCTGGAGTGTATCGGGGGGGCTTGACATTCAGTACTTC
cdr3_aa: CAWSVSGGLDIQYF

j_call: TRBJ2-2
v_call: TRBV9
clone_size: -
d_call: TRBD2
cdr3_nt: TGTGCCAGCAGACCCGATAGCGGGACCGGGGAGCTGTTTTTT
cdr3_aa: CASRPDSGTGELFF

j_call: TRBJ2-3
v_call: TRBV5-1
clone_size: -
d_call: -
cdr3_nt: TGCGCCAGCAGCCCAGACCTTCGGCGGGGTCCCTCTCTTCGTCCAGATACGCAGTATTTT
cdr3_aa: CASSPDLRRGPSLRPDTQYF

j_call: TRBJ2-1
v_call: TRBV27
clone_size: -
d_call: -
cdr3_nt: TGTGCCAGCAGCCAACTATCTATATCCTACAATGAGCAGTTCTTC
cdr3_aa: CASSQLSISYNEQFF

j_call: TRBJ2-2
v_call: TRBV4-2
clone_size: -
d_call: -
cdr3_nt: TGTGCCAGCAGCCAAGATCTCCTAGCGATAACGAACACCGGGGAGCTGTTTTTT
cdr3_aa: CASSQDLLAITNTGELFF

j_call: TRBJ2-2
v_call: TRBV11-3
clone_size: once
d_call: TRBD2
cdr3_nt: TGTGCCAGCAGCTTAAGCGGGAGCGTTTCCGGGGAGCTGTTTTTT
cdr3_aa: CASSLSGSVSGELFF

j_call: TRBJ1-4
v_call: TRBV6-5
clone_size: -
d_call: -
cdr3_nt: TGTGCCAGCAGTTCGGGGAACTTTGAAAAACTGTTTTTT
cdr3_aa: CASSSGNFEKLFF

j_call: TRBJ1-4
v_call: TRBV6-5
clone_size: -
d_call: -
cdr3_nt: TGTGCCTCCTTCACCTATAGAAGAAAACTGTTTTTT
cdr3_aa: CASFTYRRKLFF

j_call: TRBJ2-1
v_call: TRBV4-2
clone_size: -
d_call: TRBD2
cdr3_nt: TGTGCCAGCAGCCAACCAGCGGGGAGCTCCTACAATGAGCAGTTCTTC
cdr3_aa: CASSQPAGSSYNEQFF

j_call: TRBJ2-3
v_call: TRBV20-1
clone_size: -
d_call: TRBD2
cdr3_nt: TGCAGTGCTAGTCCCGCAGCGGGAAGCACAGATACGCAGTATTTT
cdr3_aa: CSASPAAGSTDTQYF

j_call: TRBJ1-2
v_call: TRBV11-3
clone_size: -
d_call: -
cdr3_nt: TGTGCCAGCAGTGGGGGAATTAACTATGGCTACACCTTC
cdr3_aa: CASSGGINYGYTF

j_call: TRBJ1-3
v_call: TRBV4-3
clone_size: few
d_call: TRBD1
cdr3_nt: TGCGCCAGCAGCCAAGGGCCGGGACAGCGCTCTGGAAACACCATATATTTT
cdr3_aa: CASSQGPGQRSGNTIYF